This T cell receptor (beta chain) was captured in a study of control samples from healthy donors and cancer patients. The assay was immunoSEQ multiplex PCR, and TCRdb's table has in-frame clones only and misses some. Among about 150,000 clones listed, about 94% were seen once. Germline CDR1 is LGHNA and CDR2 is YSLEER. CDR3 length equals 16 residues. Trimming at V came to 0 bases and at J to 4 bases, leaving 3 bases not matched to a gene. Sample: blood. V and J are TRBV4-3 and TRBJ1-2, with 12 nucleotides matching TRBD1. The origin of this receptor is a woman in her thirties or forties in good health. The CDR3: CASSQELGQGAYGYTF. For the CDR3, the DNA is TGCGCCAGCAGCCAAGAACTGGGACAGGGGGCCTATGGCTACACCTTC.